The 25 T cell receptor beta chains below were found in one sample sequenced in a study of T cells in Graves' hyperthyroidism and ophthalmopathy. Researchers amplified the TCR beta CDR3 regions from RNA transcripts. HTBI primers were used for first-round RT-PCR of the TCR CDR3. MiXCR, applied by TCRdb to the multiplex PCR reads, yields one record per CDR3 protein. The sample consists of 250,000 to 350,000 distinct CDR3 sequences, over 15% of them appearing once. Sequences were obtained from blood. Every receptor here comes from a woman aged 55-75 years with Graves' ophthalmopathy.

This clonotype has just a few counts. The gene calls are TRBV4-1 and TRBJ1-4, with D maybe TRBD1 (6 bases). Germline V gives CDR1 MGHRA, CDR2 YSYEKL. Trimming left V 0 bases short and J 6 bases short, with 8 bases between. The CDR3 has 14 amino acids. CDR3 bases: TGCGCCAGCAGCCAAGATCCAGGGGATGAAAAACTGTTTTTT. This translates into CASSQDPGDEKLFF.

This clonotype was observed many times. This chain connects TRBV3-1 to TRBJ1-5; the D is unclear. The CDR3 is 15 residues long. From germline, CDR1 is LGHDT and CDR2 YNNKEL (reference sequence). Trimming took 1 base from V and 2 from J, leaving 9 bases between them. CDR3 sequence reads: CASSQGVQGNQPQHF. In DNA, the CDR3 is TGTGCCAGCAGCCAAGGGGTCCAGGGCAATCAGCCCCAGCATTTT.

This clonotype was observed at least ten times. The chain joins TRBV5-1 to TRBJ2-1, with D tentatively TRBD2 (7 bases). V lost 4 bases and J lost 4, with 18 bases in between. CDR1 is SGHRS and CDR2 is YFSETQ in the germline V gene. The CDR3 sequence is 16 residues long. CDR3 bases: TGCGCCAGCAGCACAGGGCGACTAGCTATGTACAATGAGCAGTTCTTC. This encodes CASSTGRLAMYNEQFF.

The chain couples TRBV12-3 or TRBV12-4 to TRBJ1-1; TRBD1 agrees at 7 bases. The CDR3 runs to 16 residues. V was pared by 6 bases and J by 8 bases, with 18 bases of the junction left unmatched. CDR3 sequence (DNA): TGTGCCAGCAGAGGCAGGGGGGGAAGTCCGAGCACCGAAGCTTTCTTT. It translates to CASRGRGGSPSTEAFF.

This clonotype was recorded at least ten times. The rearrangement joins TRBV3-1 to TRBJ2-1; 7 positions agree with TRBD2. J lost 9 bases, V lost 0 bases, and 14 bases had no gene match. Germline CDR1 and CDR2: LGHDT and YNNKEL (reference sequence). The CDR3 runs 17 residues. CDR3 residues: CASSQDLAGDSSGEQFF. Here the CDR3 DNA reads TGTGCCAGCAGCCAAGATCTGGCGGGAGATAGCTCCGGTGAGCAGTTCTTC.

In this sample, this clonotype turned up many times. The chain joins TRBV29-1 to TRBJ2-7, with 10 bases fitting TRBD1. The length of the CDR3 is 11 residues. With 5 bases clipped from V and 8 bases from J, the junction kept 3 bases outside the gene matches. Looked up from germline, CDR1 is SQVTM and CDR2 is ANQGSEA. This CDR3 is CSVWDRGKQYF. In DNA form, the CDR3 reads TGCAGCGTTTGGGACAGGGGAAAGCAGTACTTC.

This clonotype was counted many times. The rearrangement joins TRBV10-3 to TRBJ2-1; 10 bases match TRBD1. The CDR3 length is 14 residues. Trimming took 6 bases from V and 7 from J; bases not matched to a gene: 6. In germline, CDR1 is ENHRY, CDR2 SYGVKD. CDR3 protein: CAIRTGTGANEQFF. Here the CDR3 DNA reads TGTGCCATCAGAACCGGGACAGGGGCAAATGAGCAGTTCTTC.

The chain combines TRBV7-2 with TRBJ1-5; no firm D call. The length of the CDR3 is 13 residues. CDR1 and CDR2 (germline): SGHTA, FQGNSA. Deletions cut 5 bases from V and 3 bases from J, with 8 bases between. The chain's CDR3 is CASSPWANQPQHF. The CDR3 nucleotides are TGTGCCAGCAGCCCATGGGCCAATCAGCCCCAGCATTTT.

With regard to this clonotype: This could be a read error, since a much larger clone is one nucleotide away. The chain employs TRBV7-9 and TRBJ2-5, with TRBD2 as a possible D gene (6 bases). Germline CDR1 is SEHNR and CDR2 is FQNEAQ (reference sequence). Trimming took off 5 bases at V and 4 bases at J, with 14 bases between the two ends. The CDR3 length is 14 residues. The CDR3 region has the DNA TGTGCCAGCAGCGAAACGGGACTCGGAGAGACCCAGTACTTC. This gives the protein CASSETGLGETQYF. The full variable domain, rest sourced from reference TRBV7-9 and TRBJ2-5, is DTGVSQNPRHKITKRGQNVTFRCDPISEHNRLYWYRQTLGQGPEFLTYFQNEAQLEKSRLLSDRFSAERPKGSFSTLEIQRTEQGDSAMYLCASSETGLGETQYFGPGTRLLVL.

The rearrangement uses TRBV4-1 and TRBJ2-1; possibly TRBD1 for D (5 bases). Germline-derived CDR1 and CDR2 are MGHRA and YSYEKL. The CDR3 contains 13 residues. V dropped 1 base and J dropped 9 bases, with 10 bases sitting between them. The CDR3 nucleotides are TGCGCCAGCAGCCAAGTTTACCAGGGTGAGCAGTTCTTC. The encoded protein is CASSQVYQGEQFF.

In this sample, this clonotype turned up many times. This chain uses TRBV20-1 with TRBJ1-2, with D uncertain. Trimming pared 0 bases from V and 5 bases from J, leaving 10 bases between. Germline CDR1 DFQATT, CDR2 SNEGSKA (reference sequence). The CDR3 runs to 13 residues. CDR3 DNA: TGCAGTGCTAGAGATTGGGTGCAATATGGCTACACCTTC. Amino acid sequence: CSARDWVQYGYTF.

This clonotype was recorded many times. V gene TRBV28 combines with J gene TRBJ1-1; D remains unclear. V dropped 3 bases and J dropped 7 bases, with 9 bases sitting between them. Germline assignment: CDR1 MDHEN and CDR2 SYDVKM. This CDR3 is 12 amino acids long. The CDR3 sequence is CASSFVVGEAFF. The DNA of the CDR3 is TGTGCCAGCAGTTTTGTAGTGGGTGAAGCTTTCTTT.

As to this clonotype: A read error may explain this, as a much larger clone is one base away. J is TRBJ2-7 and V is TRBV7-2; D ambiguous. The germline CDR1 and CDR2 sequences are SGHTA and FQGNSA. The CDR3 runs 13 residues. CDR3 sequence reads: CASSLSMVYGQYF. CDR3 nucleotides: TGTGCCAGCAGCTTGTCGATGGTCTACGGGCAGTACTTC.

This clonotype appeared a single time. Compared with germline, one end of the junction differs, possibly owing to a read error. This chain uses TRBV12-3 or TRBV12-4 with TRBJ1-2; possible D gene TRBD1, 6 bases. The CDR3 has 15 residues. Here the CDR3 DNA reads TGTGTCAGCAGTTACCTAGGACAGCCCCAACGGGGCTACACCTTC. Translating gives CVSSYLGQPQRGYTF.

This clonotype has at least ten counts. This chain's CDR3 is CSVAAALNQPQHF. The CDR3 nucleotides read TGCAGCGTTGCGGCAGCCCTCAATCAGCCCCAGCATTTT. This chain uses TRBV29-1 with TRBJ1-5; D not resolved. Trimming took off 4 bases at V and 3 bases at J, with 10 bases between the two ends. Germline loops: CDR1 SQVTM, CDR2 ANQGSEA. CDR3 size: 13 residues.

The chain is built from TRBV27 and TRBJ1-2; 9 bases agree with TRBD1. Germline V gives CDR1 MNHEY, CDR2 SMNVEV (reference sequence). Trimming took 6 bases from V and 6 from J; bases not matched to a gene: 11. The CDR3 length is 15 residues. The CDR3 here is CASSPKRQGGNGYTF. As DNA, the CDR3 is TGTGCCAGCAGCCCGAAAAGACAGGGGGGTAATGGCTACACCTTC.

The CDR3 sequence is CASSPDYRYEQYF. CDR3 DNA sequence: TGCGCCAGCAGCCCCGACTATAGATACGAGCAGTACTTC. The V call is TRBV5-1, the J call TRBJ2-7; a possible D gene is TRBD2 (5 bases). The germline CDR1 and CDR2 sequences are SGHRS and YFSETQ. Trimming removed 4 bases at V and 4 bases at J, with 12 bases between. This CDR3 comprises 13 residues.

This clonotype was recorded a few times. The gene calls are TRBV12-3 or TRBV12-4 and TRBJ1-2, with TRBD1 as a possible D gene (6 bases). Trimming stripped 6 bases from V and 6 bases from J, with 14 bases between. The CDR3 sequence is 13 residues long. As DNA, the CDR3 is TGTGCCAGCAGCAAGACAGGAAGGAATGGCTACACCTTC. Translating it yields CASSKTGRNGYTF.

This clonotype was detected only a few times. This chain uses TRBV27 with TRBJ2-5; 13 bases map to TRBD2. CDR1 MNHEY and CDR2 SMNVEV come from the germline V gene (reference sequence). Trimming removed 2 bases from V and 2 bases from J; junction bases left unmatched: 11. The CDR3 spans 19 residues. Here the CDR3 DNA reads TGTGCCAGCAGTTTAAGTATGTACGGGACTAGCGGGGTGCAAGAGACCCAGTACTTC. Its protein is CASSLSMYGTSGVQETQYF.

A word on this clonotype: One end of the junction does not line up with germline, which may come from a read error. The chain joins TRBV4-2 to TRBJ2-6, with 11 bases aligning to TRBD1. Germline V gene lookup returns CDR1 LGHNA and CDR2 YNFKEQ. The CDR3 loop spans 17 amino acids. The DNA for the CDR3 is TGTGCCACCAGCGGTGGGACAGGGGGAAGTGGGGCCAACGTCCTGACTTTC. Encoded protein: CATSGGTGGSGANVLTF.

This clonotype was seen repeatedly, ten times or more. The chain links TRBV11-3 to TRBJ2-1; TRBD2 is a possible D gene (5 bases). This CDR3 is 12 amino acids long. Germline V gives CDR1 SGHNT, CDR2 YENEEA. Trimming left V 5 bases short and J 9 bases short, with 11 bases between. Written as DNA, the CDR3 is TGTGCCAGCAGCAAACTAGGCGCTGAGCAGTTCTTC. The encoded protein is CASSKLGAEQFF.

This clonotype has at least ten counts. The chain recombines TRBV12-3 or TRBV12-4 with TRBJ1-1, with TRBD1 as a possible D gene (5 bases). The V end lost 3 bases, the J end lost 0 bases, and 11 bases lay between the germline ends. The CDR3 runs to 15 residues. Written as DNA, the CDR3 is TGTGCCAGCAGTTTCGACAGACGGTTGAACACTGAAGCTTTCTTT. As protein: CASSFDRRLNTEAFF.

This clonotype has ten or more counts. CDR3 DNA: TGTGCCAGCAGCTCCTACAGGGGAGGTTCACCCCTCCACTTT. Amino acids: CASSSYRGGSPLHF. V and J are TRBV11-2 and TRBJ1-6; 7 bases match TRBD1. CDR3 length: 14 residues. Looked up from germline, CDR1 is SGHAT and CDR2 is FQNNGV. After removal of 4 bases from V and 9 bases from J, the junction contained 6 bases not matched to a gene. Drawing the rest from reference TRBV11-2 and TRBJ1-6, the complete variable domain is EAGVAQSPRYKIIEKRQSVAFWCNPISGHATLYWYQQILGQGPKLLIQFQNNGVVDDSQLPKDRFSAERLKGVDSTLKIQPAKLEDSAVYLCASSSYRGGSPLHFGNGTRLTVT.

This clonotype was seen at least ten times. The V call is TRBV28, the J call TRBJ2-3, with D unclear. The germline V gene has CDR1 MDHEN and CDR2 SYDVKM. V gave up 5 bases and J gave up 4 bases, with 10 bases separating them. CDR3 length equals 13 residues. The CDR3 DNA follows: TGTGCCAGCAGTCCGACGGGCGCAGATACGCAGTATTTT. Translation: CASSPTGADTQYF.

The chain has TRBV6-5 and TRBJ2-7, with TRBD2 matching over 15 bases. The junction had 4 bases not matched to a gene; V was cut back by 2 bases and J by 2 bases. The CDR3 contains 17 residues. Per germline, CDR1 MNHEY and CDR2 SVGAGI. The CDR3 here is CASSYMGLAGGTYEQYF. The DNA for the CDR3 is TGTGCCAGCAGTTACATGGGACTAGCGGGAGGCACCTACGAGCAGTACTTC.